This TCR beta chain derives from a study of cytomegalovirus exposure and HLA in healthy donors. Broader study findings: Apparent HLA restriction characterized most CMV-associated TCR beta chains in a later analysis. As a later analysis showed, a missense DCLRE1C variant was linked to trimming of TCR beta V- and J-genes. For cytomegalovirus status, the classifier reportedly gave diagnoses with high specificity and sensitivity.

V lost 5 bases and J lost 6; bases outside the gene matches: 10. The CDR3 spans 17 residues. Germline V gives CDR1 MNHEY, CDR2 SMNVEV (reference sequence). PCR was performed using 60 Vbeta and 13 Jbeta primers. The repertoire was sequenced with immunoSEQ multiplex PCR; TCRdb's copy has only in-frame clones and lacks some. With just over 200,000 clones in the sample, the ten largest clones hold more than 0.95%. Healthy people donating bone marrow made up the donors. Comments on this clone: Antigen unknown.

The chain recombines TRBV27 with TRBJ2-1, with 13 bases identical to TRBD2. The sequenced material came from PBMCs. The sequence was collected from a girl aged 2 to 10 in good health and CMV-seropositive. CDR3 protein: CASSPRLAGGVGNEQFF. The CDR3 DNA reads TGTGCCAGCAGTCCTAGACTAGCGGGAGGTGTGGGCAATGAGCAGTTCTTC.